The sequence of this T cell receptor (beta chain) was determined in a study of shared clonotypes between healthy human individuals. The naive CD8 fraction comprised CD45RO-negative cells positively selected for CCR7 and excluded terminally differentiated effector memory CD45RA+ cells. Produced via immunoSEQ multiplex PCR; TCRdb's table is partial and in-frame only. This table has some 1,900,000 clones, approximately 94% appearing once. This TCR derives from a man aged 18 to 29 in good health. Input material: naive CD8+ T cells sorted from blood.

This CDR3 is CASSQIVGGRTESSGNTIYF. CDR3 DNA sequence: TGCGCCAGCAGCCAAATCGTTGGCGGTCGGACAGAGAGCTCTGGAAACACCATATATTTT. This rearrangement joins TRBV4-3 to TRBJ1-3; tentatively, D is TRBD1 (6 bases). Trimming removed 2 bases at V and 0 bases at J, with 23 bases between. Germline V gene sequence: CDR1 LGHNA, CDR2 YSLEER. This CDR3 is 20 amino acids long.